The present entry profiles one TCR beta chain with its context. What it recognizes is unknown. The source of the sample is a study of T-cell memory formation after mild COVID-19. Study-level points and caveats: A second wave of clones peaked on day 37, and their SARS-CoV-2 specificity went unconfirmed. There were some responding clones in pre-infection memory, which suggested that cross-reactive memory had joined.

5'RACE primed from the constant segment yielded TCR alpha and TCR beta cDNA libraries bearing sample barcodes and UMIs. MiXCR, run by TCRdb on the 5' RACE reads, gives a single entry per CDR3 protein. The sample shows 450,000 to 650,000 distinct CDR3 sequences, roughly 22% of them seen only once. Germline CDR1 is SQVTM and CDR2 is ANQGSEA. The CDR3 length is 13 residues. The sequence came from an adult woman who had mild COVID-19 (a few samples of this study predate the infection). Cell type and time point are not known. Source material: PBMCs or a T cell subset sorted from them (not recorded which). The V and J genes are TRBV29-1 and TRBJ1-2; 9 bases match TRBD1. The CDR3 is CRGGSGTGYDYTF. The CDR3 DNA follows: TGCAGGGGGGGCTCCGGGACAGGGTACGACTACACCTTC.